This TCR beta chain came from a study of T cell repertoires in aging, cancer and after chemotherapy. Study-wide context: Chronic lymphocytic leukemia patients on fludarabine- or bendamustine-based regimens gave paired samples before and after chemotherapy. Study-level findings and limits: In each cancer cohort, median generation probability increased across chemotherapy, suggesting thymic output rebounded. No conclusions about immunological memory after chemotherapy can be drawn from the repertoire data. Thymic emigration or peripheral T cell expansion may be impaired by lymphoid organ infiltration in hematological cancer.

Germline lookup yields CDR1 MNHNS and CDR2 SASEGT. The CDR3 runs to 15 residues. Amplification of TCR beta used genomic DNA extracted from peripheral blood. TRB rearrangements spanning V, D and J were amplified using mixed TRB-A/B primers. TCRdb called the multiplex PCR reads again in MiXCR, with one record for every CDR3 protein. The data contain some 2,200 distinct CDR3 sequences, over 20% of them singletons. A note on this clonotype: Its cognate antigen is unknown. A read error may produce the germline difference seen at one junction end.

The rearrangement joins TRBV6-1 to TRBJ2-3, with TRBD2 matching over 7 bases. The TCR sequence derives from a human donor with a blood cancer. The specimen was blood. Written as DNA, the CDR3 is TGTGTCAGCAGTGAAGCTAGTGGGGGGGCAGATACGCAGTATTTT. Protein: CVSSEASGGADTQYF.